Described below is a single TCR beta chain sequence and its context. Its specificity is unknown. Germline assignment: CDR1 LNHDA and CDR2 SQIVND (reference sequence). CDR3 length: 12 amino acids. The J segment lost 4 bases and the V segment lost 11 bases, leaving 8 bases of the junction unmatched. These data are taken from a study of CXCR4 blockade with PD-1 therapy in pancreatic cancer. Overall study results and limits: More frequent amino acid clones had more nucleotide rearrangements, suggesting convergent selection. Intratumoral clonality (mean around 0.13) exceeded healthy blood (about 0.045) but did not track survival. Sequencing covered TCRbeta chains only, not alpha chains.

TCRdb's copy holds only in-frame clones and misses some; the assay was immunoSEQ multiplex PCR. Of fewer than 6,500 clones listed, about 50% were seen once; the top ten hold roughly 8%. These archived tumors were resected from patients never given neoadjuvant therapy beforehand. Material: tumor tissue. The chain carries TRBV19 and TRBJ2-7; 7 positions match TRBD2. The sequence derives from a human donor with pancreatic ductal adenocarcinoma. CDR3 loop: CADGRSGYEQYF. For the CDR3, the DNA is TGTGCCGACGGGAGGTCTGGGTACGAGCAGTACTTC.